These 15 T cell receptor beta chains were all obtained from the same sample, sequenced in a study of blood T cell repertoires in COVID-19. Here immunoSEQ multiplex PCR was the method, and the copy in TCRdb shows in-frame clones only, minus some. Of under 350,000 clones in the sample, 85% were seen once. The sequenced material came from peripheral blood. All receptors come from a human donor in a cohort sampled during active COVID-19.

As to this clone: One end of the junction does not line up with germline, which may come from a read error. This chain links TRBV7-3 with TRBJ2-3, with a possible D match to TRBD2 (5 bases). The CDR3 is 13 amino acids. The germline V gene has CDR1 SGHTA and CDR2 FQGTGA. The CDR3 coding sequence is TGTGCCAGCAGCCTGTCTAGCATAGATACGCAGTATTTT. This gives the protein CASSLSSIDTQYF.

V is TRBV28 and J is TRBJ1-2, with 8 bases lining up with TRBD1. V shed 5 bases, J shed 8 bases, and the junction held 13 bases outside the gene matches. The germline CDR1 and CDR2 sequences are MDHEN and SYDVKM. This CDR3 spans 15 amino acids. For the CDR3, the DNA is TGTGCCAGCAGTCGCCGGGACAGGAGGGGGGAGGGCTACACCTTC. Its translation is CASSRRDRRGEGYTF.

The CDR3 coding sequence is TGTGCCAGCAGCTTAATAACAGGGGCCTTTAATCAGCCCCAGCATTTT. Amino acids: CASSLITGAFNQPQHF. The chain joins TRBV13 to TRBJ1-5; 7 positions agree with TRBD1. The junction had 8 bases not matched to a gene; V was cut back by 2 bases and J by 4 bases. The germline V gene has CDR1 PRHDT and CDR2 FYEKMQ (reference sequence). This CDR3 is 16 amino acids long.

The rearrangement joins TRBV5-4 to TRBJ2-7; TRBD1 matches at 9 bases. Germline CDR1 SGHNT, CDR2 YYREEE (reference sequence). Trimming cost V 4 bases and J 2 bases; bases outside gene matches: 4. This CDR3 region has 14 residues. CDR3 protein: CASSVGQGTYEQYF. The CDR3 nucleotides read TGTGCCAGCAGCGTGGGACAGGGAACCTACGAGCAGTACTTC.

This clone came up once. This chain uses TRBV11-2 with TRBJ2-7; 13 nucleotides align to TRBD2. The ends lost 4 bases at V and 1 base at J; junction bases unmatched: 1. Germline V lookup: CDR1 SGHAT, CDR2 FQNNGV. The CDR3 has 15 amino acids. CDR3 region: CASSSTSGGSYEQYF. The CDR3 coding sequence is TGTGCCAGCAGCTCGACTAGCGGGGGGTCCTACGAGCAGTACTTC.

The V and J genes are TRBV2 and TRBJ2-2, with TRBD1 matching over 10 bases. Per germline, CDR1 SNHLY and CDR2 FYNNEI. With V trimmed by 9 bases and J by 5 bases, 3 bases remained unmatched. This CDR3 region has 13 residues. CDR3 in amino acids: CARGQGGTGELFF. CDR3 coding DNA: TGTGCCAGAGGACAGGGGGGGACCGGGGAGCTGTTTTTT.

The V and J genes are TRBV7-2 and TRBJ1-5; unclear D gene. V was cut by 6 bases and J by 0 bases, with 9 bases left in between. CDR1 and CDR2 from the germline V gene are SGHTA and FQGNSA. The CDR3 totals 14 residues. The CDR3 coding sequence is TGTGCCAGCAGTAAGACAAGTAGCAATCAGCCCCAGCATTTT. This translates into CASSKTSSNQPQHF.

This chain joins TRBV25-1 and TRBJ1-1; D is unclear. CDR1 and CDR2 (germline): MGHDK, SYGVNS. The CDR3 consists of 14 residues. Deletions cut 7 bases from V and 1 base from J, with 13 bases between. The CDR3 protein is CASTRGGKNTEAFF. The CDR3 nucleotides are TGTGCCAGCACCCGCGGCGGTAAGAACACTGAAGCTTTCTTT.

CDR3 DNA sequence: TGTGCCAGCAGCCCCGGGACCGGCGGGGACTATGGCTACACCTTC. This codes for CASSPGTGGDYGYTF. The V gene is TRBV6-6, the J gene TRBJ1-2, with a possible D match to TRBD1 (5 bases). The CDR3 is 15 amino acids. V lost 6 bases and J 3 bases, leaving 17 bases between the germline ends. Germline V gene sequence: CDR1 MNHNY, CDR2 SVGAGI (reference sequence).

The chain links TRBV18 to TRBJ2-2, with D hard to call. The CDR3 runs 15 residues. CDR1 and CDR2 (germline): KGHSH, LQKENI. V gave up 3 bases and J gave up 2 bases, with 10 bases separating them. CDR3 DNA: TGTGCCAGCTCACCTCAACTTCAAAACACCGGGGAGCTGTTTTTT. Translated: CASSPQLQNTGELFF.

V and J are TRBV6-1 and TRBJ2-3, with TRBD1 matching 10 bases. This CDR3 is 16 amino acids long. Looked up from germline, CDR1 is MNHNS and CDR2 is SASEGT. The trim removed 2 bases at V and 1 base at J, leaving 3 bases unmatched. The CDR3 sequence is CASSEWGTGGTDTQYF. The CDR3 DNA reads as TGTGCCAGCAGTGAATGGGGGACAGGGGGCACAGATACGCAGTATTTT.

V and J are TRBV6-5 and TRBJ2-3; D is ambiguous. CDR3 length: 13 amino acids. The germline gives CDR1 MNHEY, CDR2 SVGAGI. V lost 5 bases and J 1 base, leaving 7 bases between the germline ends. CDR3 coding DNA: TGTGCCAGCAGTCCCCGTGGCACAGATACGCAGTATTTT. Translation: CASSPRGTDTQYF.

This clone was observed a few times. CDR3: CASSPNKRGAYGYTF. The DNA for the CDR3 is TGTGCCAGCAGTCCGAACAAAAGGGGTGCCTATGGCTACACCTTC. J is TRBJ1-2 and V is TRBV6-5, with D tentatively TRBD1 (5 bases). Germline assignment: CDR1 MNHEY and CDR2 SVGAGI. The CDR3 is 15 amino acids. Trimming stripped 5 bases from V and 4 bases from J, with 17 bases between.

The table lists this clone with a few counts. This chain's CDR3 is CASSLASGDYGELFF. The DNA for the CDR3 is TGTGCCAGCAGCTTGGCGTCAGGGGATTACGGGGAGCTGTTTTTT. V usage is TRBV5-4 and J usage is TRBJ2-2; D possibly corresponds to TRBD1 (6 bases). The CDR3 runs to 15 residues. V lost 0 bases and J lost 7, with 13 bases in between. Germline V gene sequence: CDR1 SGHNT, CDR2 YYREEE (reference sequence).

This chain uses TRBV7-9 with TRBJ2-2, with a weak D call TRBD2 (5 bases). Germline CDR1 and CDR2: SEHNR and FQNEAQ (reference sequence). Trimming took off 4 bases at V and 3 bases at J, with 15 bases between the two ends. The CDR3 sequence is 16 residues long. The CDR3 region is CASSSPRGTDTGELFF. CDR3 nucleotides: TGTGCCAGCAGCTCCCCCCGGGGAACCGACACCGGGGAGCTGTTTTTT.